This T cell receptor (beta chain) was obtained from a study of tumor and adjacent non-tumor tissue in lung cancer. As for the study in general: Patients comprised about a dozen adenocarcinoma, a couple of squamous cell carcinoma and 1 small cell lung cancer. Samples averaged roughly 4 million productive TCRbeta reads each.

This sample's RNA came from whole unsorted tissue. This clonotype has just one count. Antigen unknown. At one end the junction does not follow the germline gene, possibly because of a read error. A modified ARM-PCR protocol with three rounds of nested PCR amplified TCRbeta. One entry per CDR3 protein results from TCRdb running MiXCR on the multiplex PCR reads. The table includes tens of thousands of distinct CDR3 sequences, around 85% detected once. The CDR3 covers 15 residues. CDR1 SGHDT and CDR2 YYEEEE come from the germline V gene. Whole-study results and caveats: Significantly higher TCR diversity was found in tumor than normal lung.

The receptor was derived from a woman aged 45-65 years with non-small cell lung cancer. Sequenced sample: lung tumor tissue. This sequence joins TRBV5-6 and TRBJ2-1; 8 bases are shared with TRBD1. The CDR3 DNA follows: TGTACCAGCAAGAAATGGGACAGGTCATATAATGAGCAGTTCTTC. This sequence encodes CTSKKWDRSYNEQFF.